This T cell receptor (beta chain) was recorded in a study of blood T cells in healthy people across ages. The germline V gene encodes CDR1 SGHTA and CDR2 FQGNSA. V lost 1 base to trimming and J lost 10 bases; unmatched junction nucleotides: 5. The CDR3 has 15 residues. This clonotype has a handful of counts. With a J-beta primer mix and a sample-barcoded 5' primer, a second PCR ran 7 to 11 cycles. TCRdb called the 5' RACE reads again in MiXCR, with one record for every CDR3 protein. The table includes 650,000 to 1,000,000 distinct CDR3 sequences, roughly 34% detected once. Donors were systemically healthy Caucasian individuals from Russia aged about 6 to 90 years. Collection of ten milliliters of peripheral blood was performed for each donor.

The source of this sequence is a man between 18 and 35 years old in good health. This sequence joins TRBV7-2 and TRBJ2-1; 12 positions agree with TRBD1. The sequenced material came from blood. The CDR3 sequence: CASSLEGTGGREQFF. Written as DNA, the CDR3 is TGTGCCAGCAGCTTAGAGGGGACAGGGGGCAGGGAGCAGTTCTTC.